This T cell receptor beta chain was observed in a study of T cells after posttransplantation cyclophosphamide. This table comes from immunoSEQ multiplex PCR, and its TCRdb copy is limited to in-frame clones, with some not included. Altogether several thousand clones are present, less than 2% being singletons, with the ten largest covering approximately 28%. V lost 0 bases and J lost 7, with 23 bases in between. Germline assignment: CDR1 LGHNA and CDR2 YSLEER. The CDR3 consists of 18 residues. Busulfan-fludarabine conditioning, marrow transplant, and cyclophosphamide on days +3 and +4 were administered. The table lists this clone with a few counts.

J is TRBJ2-3 and V is TRBV4-3, with D perhaps TRBD1 (5 bases). This TCR came from a male patient between 25 and 40 years old who received an allogeneic stem cell transplant from a related donor, was CMV-positive, and had no GVHD. Some T cells may be graft donor cells. Sequenced material: PBMCs, taken just over 240 days after a stem cell transplant with posttransplant cyclophosphamide. The CDR3 DNA follows: TGCGCCAGCAGCCAAGATCTCCTGACAGCGAACATCTTGAATACGCAGTATTTT. This encodes CASSQDLLTANILNTQYF.